These 14 T cell receptor beta chains came from one sample sequenced in a study of blood T cell repertoires in COVID-19 (dated by TCRdb to the early 2020s). To prepare the library, the immunoSEQ multiplex PCR assay was applied. Not all clones reach the TCRdb copy of this immuneACCESS table, which keeps in-frame sequences only. Checked studies attribute under half of the gap to unresolved V genes and leave the rest unexplained. This sample is represented by 250,000 to 300,000 clones; 80% to 90% of them were singletons. The top ten clonotypes cover about 4.5% of the sample. Sequenced material: peripheral blood. These receptors originate from a woman between 40 and 50 years old who had recovered from COVID-19.

The chain has TRBV3-1 (or the pseudogene TRBV3-2) and TRBJ1-4, with 9 bases lining up with TRBD1. In germline, CDR1 is LGHDT, CDR2 YNNKEL (reference sequence). There are 14 residues in the CDR3. Trimming cost V 6 bases and J 7 bases; bases outside gene matches: 6. The CDR3 loop reads CASRPGTGSEKLFF. The CDR3 DNA reads as TGTGCCAGCAGACCCGGGACAGGGAGTGAAAAACTGTTTTTT.

In DNA form, the CDR3 reads TGCAGTGCTAGTAGCGCGGAATCTAGCACAGATACGCAGTATTTT. Amino acid sequence: CSASSAESSTDTQYF. The chain employs TRBV20-1 and TRBJ2-3; maybe TRBD2 (5 bases). Germline CDR1 is DFQATT and CDR2 is SNEGSKA (reference sequence). CDR3 length: 15 residues. V lost 3 bases and J 0 bases, leaving 13 bases between the germline ends.

This clone was found once. CDR3 coding DNA: TGTGCCTGGAGCGCGCGGGTCCTAGCAACTAATGAAAAACTGTTTTTT. This codes for CAWSARVLATNEKLFF. V gene TRBV30 combines with J gene TRBJ1-4; D is unclear. Germline lookup yields CDR1 GTSNPN and CDR2 SVGIG (reference sequence). With 3 bases removed from V and 0 bases from J, the gap between germline ends came to 14 bases. The length of the CDR3 is 16 residues. Complete variable domain (other parts from reference TRBV30 and TRBJ1-4): SQTIHQWPATLVQPVGSPLSLECTVEGTSNPNLYWYRQAAGRGLQLLFYSVGIGQISSEVPQNLSASRPQDRQFILSSKKLLLSDSGFYLCAWSARVLATNEKLFFGSGTQLSVL.

As for this clone: This sample includes further DNA sequences coding for the same CDR3. The gene calls are TRBV19 and TRBJ1-1, with D possibly TRBD1 on 5 matching bases. The V end lost 5 bases, the J end lost 1 base, and 8 bases lay between the germline ends. The CDR3 sequence is 13 residues long. Germline V gene lookup returns CDR1 LNHDA and CDR2 SQIVND (reference sequence). The CDR3 region has the DNA TGTGCCAGTAGTCTAGGACAGAACACTGAAGCTTTCTTT. Amino acid sequence: CASSLGQNTEAFF.

This chain links TRBV10-3 with TRBJ2-2, with D unresolved. V lost 8 bases and J 2 bases, leaving 12 bases between the germline ends. The CDR3 contains 14 residues. Germline values: CDR1 ENHRY, CDR2 SYGVKD. CDR3 sequence (DNA): TGTGCCATCCAGCCGACAAGAAACACCGGGGAGCTGTTTTTT. Its translation: CAIQPTRNTGELFF.

V gene TRBV6-5 combines with J gene TRBJ2-7; D perhaps matches TRBD2 (6 bases). The V end was cut by 2 bases, the J end by 6 bases, with 17 bases between. The CDR3 consists of 15 residues. Germline V gives CDR1 MNHEY, CDR2 SVGAGI. The CDR3 bases are TGTGCCAGCAGTTACCAGCCGGGAGTTAGTGGCGAGCAGTACGTC. It specifies CASSYQPGVSGEQYV.

The V gene is TRBV27, the J gene TRBJ2-2, with a weak D call TRBD1 (6 bases). V dropped 7 bases and J dropped 5 bases, with 17 bases sitting between them. CDR1 MNHEY and CDR2 SMNVEV come from the germline V gene (reference sequence). The CDR3 has 15 amino acids. The CDR3: CASKSGPGETGELFF. The CDR3 nucleotides read TGTGCCAGCAAGAGTGGGCCAGGGGAGACCGGGGAGCTGTTTTTT.

The rearrangement joins TRBV7-9 to TRBJ1-2; TRBD1 is a possible D gene (5 bases). This CDR3 spans 14 amino acids. Germline V CDR1 and CDR2: SEHNR, FQNEAQ (reference sequence). V was cut by 3 bases and J by 3 bases, with 11 bases left in between. The CDR3 nucleotides read TGTGCCAGCAGCTTTATAGCCAGGGACTATGGCTACACCTTC. Protein: CASSFIARDYGYTF. Full variable domain (remainder filled in from reference TRBV7-9 and TRBJ1-2): DTGVSQNPRHKITKRGQNVTFRCDPISEHNRLYWYRQTLGQGPEFLTYFQNEAQLEKSRLLSDRFSAERPKGSFSTLEIQRTEQGDSAMYLCASSFIARDYGYTFGSGTRLTVV.

The chain combines TRBV2 with TRBJ2-2; D possibly corresponds to TRBD1 (5 bases). The CDR3 contains 13 residues. Trimming pared 8 bases from V and 6 bases from J, leaving 13 bases between. CDR1 and CDR2 from the germline V gene are SNHLY and FYNNEI. The CDR3 region is CASSRGLAGELFF. CDR3 bases: TGTGCCAGCTCAAGGGGCCTGGCCGGGGAGCTGTTTTTT.

J is TRBJ2-1 and V is TRBV6-5; TRBD1 is a possible D gene (6 bases). V lost 6 bases to trimming and J lost 9 bases, with 15 bases between them. The CDR3 runs to 13 residues. Germline loops: CDR1 MNHEY, CDR2 SVGAGI. The CDR3 region is CASRITGPGEQFF. In nucleotides, the CDR3 is TGTGCCAGCAGGATAACAGGGCCTGGTGAGCAGTTCTTC.

This chain links TRBV2 with TRBJ2-1, with 13 nucleotides matching TRBD2. The CDR3 loop spans 14 amino acids. In germline, CDR1 is SNHLY, CDR2 FYNNEI. The V and J ends lost 6 bases and 9 bases, in that order; junction bases with no gene match: 5. DNA of the CDR3: TGTGCCAGCAGGGCGGGACTAGCGGGATTTGAGCAGTTCTTC. Its translation: CASRAGLAGFEQFF.

This chain links TRBV12-5 with TRBJ2-3; D perhaps matches TRBD2 (6 bases). V lost 7 bases and J lost 3, with 14 bases in between. Germline V CDR1 and CDR2: LGHNT, FRNRAP. CDR3 length equals 14 residues. DNA of the CDR3: TGTGCTAGTGACTCGGGAGCTGCTACAGATACGCAGTATTTT. Encoded protein: CASDSGAATDTQYF.

The chain recombines TRBV6-5 with TRBJ2-1; 8 nucleotides match TRBD1. The ends lost 2 bases at V and 6 bases at J; junction bases unmatched: 0. CDR1 and CDR2 from the germline V gene are MNHEY and SVGAGI. The CDR3 runs 13 residues. The CDR3: CASSYDRGNEQFF. The CDR3, as DNA: TGTGCCAGCAGTTACGACAGGGGCAATGAGCAGTTCTTC.

This clone has more than one count but fewer than ten. The chain combines TRBV19 with TRBJ1-1; 8 nucleotides line up with TRBD1. V shed 5 bases, J shed 1 base, and the junction held 6 bases outside the gene matches. This CDR3 is built from 15 residues. Germline CDR1 is LNHDA and CDR2 is SQIVND (reference sequence). Here the CDR3 reads CASSPQGAANTEAFF. CDR3 nucleotide sequence: TGTGCCAGTAGTCCCCAGGGGGCGGCGAACACTGAAGCTTTCTTT.